The entry that follows covers one TCR beta chain sequence. These data are taken from a study of blood T cells in healthy people across ages. Germline-derived CDR1 and CDR2 are MNHEY and SMNVEV (reference sequence). This CDR3 contains 14 residues. The ends were cut back, 4 bases at V and 0 bases at J, with 8 bases in the middle. For the second PCR, which ran for roughly 6 to 12 cycles, a sample-barcoded 5' primer and a J-beta primer mix were used. Each cDNA molecule received a tag from a template-switch adaptor that had 12 random nucleotides. TCRdb analysed the 5' RACE reads with MiXCR anew, one entry per CDR3 protein. This sample has nearly 800,000 distinct CDR3 sequences, with just over 55% found just once. Total RNA was isolated from each sample in quantities of at least 5 micrograms.

This receptor was identified in a man aged 35 to 55 in good health. V and J are TRBV27 and TRBJ2-3; D possibly uses TRBD1 or TRBD2 (5 bases each). Sequencing used blood. DNA for the CDR3: TGTGCCAGCAGTTCCTGGGGGAGCACAGATACGCAGTATTTT. Its protein product is CASSSWGSTDTQYF.